The next 15 T cell receptor beta chains were all read from a single sample in a study of beta chain features in type 1 diabetes. General observations from the study: All four CD4+ subsets of Type 1 diabetes patients contained TCRB CDR3s that were moderately but significantly shorter.

These TCRs are of unknown antigen specificity. The sequenced template was cDNA made from the entire isolated RNA. Sequenced by immunoSEQ multiplex PCR; TCRdb stores in-frame clones only, minus some. Altogether hundreds of thousands of clones are present, approximately 11% being singletons, with the ten largest covering over 0.015%. The specimen sequenced was naive CD4+ T cells from blood. The receptors derive from a man under 40 with type 1 diabetes.

This clone was counted between two and nine times. This sequence joins TRBV5-1 and TRBJ2-3, with TRBD2 matching over 10 bases. Losses at the gene ends were 4 bases for V and 2 bases for J; bases not matched to a gene: 10. The CDR3 consists of 17 residues. The germline gives CDR1 SGHRS, CDR2 YFSETQ. The CDR3 DNA reads TGCGCCAGCAGCCACTTCGGACTAGCGGATTACACAGATACGCAGTATTTT. It yields the protein CASSHFGLADYTDTQYF.

The chain recombines TRBV6-6 with TRBJ2-5, with D possibly TRBD2 on 5 matching bases. CDR1 is MNHNY, CDR2 SVGAGI, per germline (reference sequence). V was clipped by 6 bases and J by 4 bases, with 12 bases between them. The CDR3 is 13 residues long. Written as DNA, the CDR3 is TGTGCCAGCAGGGCTAGCTTTCGAGAGACCCAGTACTTC. It is translated as CASRASFRETQYF.

This sequence joins TRBV7-9 and TRBJ2-3; D not resolved. The CDR3 runs 12 residues. Trimming cost V 6 bases and J 0 bases, with 4 bases left between them. CDR1 and CDR2 from the germline V gene are SEHNR and FQNEAQ (reference sequence). The CDR3 DNA follows: TGTGCCAGCAGAACTAGCACAGATACGCAGTATTTT. It translates to CASRTSTDTQYF.

The gene calls are TRBV7-9 and TRBJ2-1, with 9 nucleotides matching TRBD2. Looked up from germline, CDR1 is SEHNR and CDR2 is FQNEAQ (reference sequence). The CDR3 covers 16 residues. J gave up 4 bases and V 3 bases, and 7 bases lay outside the gene matches. The CDR3 reads CASSLSLAGPYNEQFF. CDR3 DNA sequence: TGTGCCAGCAGCTTGTCCCTAGCGGGACCATACAATGAGCAGTTCTTC. The variable domain in full, with the rest retrieved from reference TRBV7-9 and TRBJ2-1, is DTGVSQNPRHKITKRGQNVTFRCDPISEHNRLYWYRQTLGQGPEFLTYFQNEAQLEKSRLLSDRFSAERPKGSFSTLEIQRTEQGDSAMYLCASSLSLAGPYNEQFFGPGTRLTVL.

This clone appeared a few times. V usage is TRBV9 and J usage is TRBJ2-7, with 9 bases lining up with TRBD1. V lost 4 bases and J lost 2; bases outside the gene matches: 16. The V gene's germline CDR1 is SGDLS and CDR2 YYNGEE. This CDR3 is 18 amino acids long. CDR3 residues: CASSPGMGTGLLAYEQYF. DNA of the CDR3: TGTGCCAGCAGCCCGGGGATGGGGACAGGGCTCTTGGCCTACGAGCAGTACTTC.

This clone was detected only a few times. The chain joins TRBV4-2 to TRBJ2-7; TRBD2 agrees at 11 bases. With 0 bases clipped from V and 2 bases from J, the junction kept 9 bases outside the gene matches. This CDR3 has 18 residues. Germline loops: CDR1 LGHNA, CDR2 YNFKEQ. The CDR3 DNA sequence: TGTGCCAGCAGCCAAGATGGTGTGGGTAGCGGGGGGGCCTACGAGCAGTACTTC. This codes for CASSQDGVGSGGAYEQYF.

In this sample, this clone turned up a few times. This sequence joins TRBV7-3 and TRBJ1-1, with a tentative D call TRBD1 (5 bases). Trimming took 5 bases from V and 7 from J, leaving 14 bases between them. CDR1 is SGHTA and CDR2 is FQGTGA in the germline V gene. The CDR3 consists of 13 residues. The CDR3 sequence: CASSITRDSEAFF. The CDR3 DNA reads as TGTGCCAGCAGCATCACCCGCGACAGTGAAGCTTTCTTT.

Note on this clone: One junction end does not reproduce the germline sequence, and a read error may be involved. The V and J genes are TRBV7-7 and TRBJ2-5, with D possibly TRBD2 on 5 matching bases. The CDR3 consists of 15 residues. Germline V lookup: CDR1 SSHAT, CDR2 FNYEAQ (reference sequence). CDR3 loop: CASSLSLGSGETQYF. The CDR3 DNA follows: TGTGCTAGCAGCTTGAGCCTAGGGAGCGGCGAGACCCAGTACTTC. The entire variable domain, with the rest obtained from reference TRBV7-7 and TRBJ2-5, is as follows: GAGVSQSPRYKVTKRGQDVTLRCDPISSHATLYWYQQALGQGPEFLTYFNYEAQPDKSGLPSDRFSAERPEGSISTLTIQRTEQRDSAMYRCASSLSLGSGETQYFGPGTRLLVL.

The V call is TRBV6-6, the J call TRBJ2-2; D is unresolved. The V gene lost 6 bases and the J gene lost 1 base, with 9 bases spanning the gap. Germline V gene data show CDR1 as MNHNY and CDR2 as SVGAGI (reference sequence). This CDR3 has 14 residues. CDR3 nucleotides: TGTGCCAGCAGCCGGTCTGGGAACACCGGGGAGCTGTTTTTT. This sequence encodes CASSRSGNTGELFF.

This clone was picked up a small number of times. V usage is TRBV6-5 and J usage is TRBJ1-2; D uncertain. V was pared by 8 bases and J by 1 base, with 17 bases between. CDR1 and CDR2 (germline): MNHEY, SVGAGI. The CDR3 has 15 residues. The CDR3 DNA is TGTGCCAGCGGCCTAGGGAGAGGGAATAACTATGGCTACACCTTC. Residues: CASGLGRGNNYGYTF.

Turning to this clone: Other DNA variants within this sample encode the same CDR3. The chain has TRBV20-1 and TRBJ2-1; no clear D. The CDR3 covers 11 residues. Trimming cost V 4 bases and J 4 bases, with 5 bases left between them. CDR1 is DFQATT, CDR2 SNEGSKA, per germline (reference sequence). The CDR3 nucleotides read TGCAGTGCTACCGAGTACAATGAGCAGTTCTTC. Protein sequence: CSATEYNEQFF.

This clone was detected a few times. The chain uses TRBV7-9 and TRBJ1-1; 10 bases align to TRBD1. The CDR3 has 14 amino acids. In germline, CDR1 is SEHNR, CDR2 FQNEAQ (reference sequence). Unmatched junction bases numbered 5, after V lost 1 base and J lost 9 bases. The CDR3 DNA sequence: TGTGCCAGCAGCTTAGGGTTGGGACAGGGGCAAGCTTTCTTT. Encoded protein: CASSLGLGQGQAFF.

The chain has TRBV30 and TRBJ1-5, with 9 bases identical to TRBD1. V gave up 2 bases and J gave up 4 bases; unmatched junction bases: 12. The CDR3 contains 17 residues. Per germline, CDR1 GTSNPN and CDR2 SVGIG (reference sequence). The CDR3 sequence is CAWSFDLPGQGNQPQHF. For the CDR3, the DNA is TGTGCCTGGAGTTTCGACCTCCCGGGACAGGGAAATCAGCCCCAGCATTTT.

The V and J genes are TRBV29-1 and TRBJ1-2, with 12 bases fitting TRBD1. The CDR3 covers 15 residues. Germline CDR1 reads SQVTM; CDR2 reads ANQGSEA. V lost 1 base and J lost 6; bases outside the gene matches: 6. The CDR3 nucleotides read TGCAGCGTTGAAGTCCCGGGACAGGGGGCGCATGGCTACACCTTC. Translating gives CSVEVPGQGAHGYTF.

This clone has more than one count but fewer than ten. This chain joins TRBV4-3 and TRBJ1-6, with 7 nucleotides matching TRBD1. The CDR3 consists of 19 residues. J was trimmed by 9 bases and V by 4 bases; bases with no gene match: 21. Germline V gene data show CDR1 as LGHNA and CDR2 as YSLEER. The CDR3 DNA sequence: TGCGCCAGCAGCCGGGAAGGGGCACAGGGGTGGAGTGGGAGTTCACCCCTCCACTTT. It translates to CASSREGAQGWSGSSPLHF.